This paragraph reports one T cell receptor (beta chain). TCRdb's copy holds only in-frame clones and misses some; the assay was immunoSEQ multiplex PCR. The table lists 200,000 to 250,000 clones, around 90% of them singletons. The sample originates from a study of blood T cell repertoires in COVID-19. Study-level background: COVID-19 samples from acute and convalescent phases originated in the United States, Italy and Spain. In each case, the material was cDNA or gDNA derived from T cells, B-cell-depleted T cells, or PBMCs.

The germline V gene has CDR1 SGHRS and CDR2 YFSETQ. The CDR3 spans 21 residues. The V and J ends lost 2 bases and 0 bases, in that order; junction bases with no gene match: 21. The source of this sequence is a man in his fifties or sixties who had recovered from COVID-19. Specimen: peripheral blood. The chain couples TRBV5-1 to TRBJ1-1, with 8 bases aligning to TRBD1. CDR3 in amino acids: CASSLSGDRPTKTEMNTEAFF. CDR3 coding DNA: TGCGCCAGCAGCTTAAGTGGGGACAGGCCCACAAAAACCGAAATGAACACTGAAGCTTTCTTT.